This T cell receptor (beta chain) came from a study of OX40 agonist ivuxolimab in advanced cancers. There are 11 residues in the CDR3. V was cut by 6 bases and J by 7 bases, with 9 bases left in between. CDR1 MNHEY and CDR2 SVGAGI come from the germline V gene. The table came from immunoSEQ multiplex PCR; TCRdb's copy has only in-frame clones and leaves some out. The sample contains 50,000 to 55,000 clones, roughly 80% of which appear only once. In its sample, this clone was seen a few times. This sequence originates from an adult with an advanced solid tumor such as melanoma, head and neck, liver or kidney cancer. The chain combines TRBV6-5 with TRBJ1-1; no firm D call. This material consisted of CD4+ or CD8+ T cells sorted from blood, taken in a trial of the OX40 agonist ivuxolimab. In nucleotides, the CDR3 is TGTGCCAGCAGCGACGGAATTGAAGCTTTCTTT. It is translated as CASSDGIEAFF.